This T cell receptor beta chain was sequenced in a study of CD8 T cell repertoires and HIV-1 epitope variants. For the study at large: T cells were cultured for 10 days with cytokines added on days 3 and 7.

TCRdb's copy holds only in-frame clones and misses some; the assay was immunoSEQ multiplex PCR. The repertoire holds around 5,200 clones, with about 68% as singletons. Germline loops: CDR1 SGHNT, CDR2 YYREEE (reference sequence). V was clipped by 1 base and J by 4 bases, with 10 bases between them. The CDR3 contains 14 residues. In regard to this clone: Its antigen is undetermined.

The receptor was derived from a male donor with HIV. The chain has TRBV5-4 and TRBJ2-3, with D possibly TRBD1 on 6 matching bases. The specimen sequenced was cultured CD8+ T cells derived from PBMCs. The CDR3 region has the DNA TGTGCCAGCAGCTTGACAGGGTCCGCAGATACGCAGTATTTT. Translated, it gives CASSLTGSADTQYF.